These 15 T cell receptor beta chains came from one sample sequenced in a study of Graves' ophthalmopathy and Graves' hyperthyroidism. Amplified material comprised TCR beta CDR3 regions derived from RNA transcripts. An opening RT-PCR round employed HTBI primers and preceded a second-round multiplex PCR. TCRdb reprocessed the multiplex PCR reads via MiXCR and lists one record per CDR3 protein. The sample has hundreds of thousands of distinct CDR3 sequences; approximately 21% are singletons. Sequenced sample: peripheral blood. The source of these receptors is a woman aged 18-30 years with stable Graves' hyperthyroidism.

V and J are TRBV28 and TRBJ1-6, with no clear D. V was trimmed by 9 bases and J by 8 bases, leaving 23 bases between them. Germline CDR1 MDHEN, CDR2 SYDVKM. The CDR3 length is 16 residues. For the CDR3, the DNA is TGTGCCAGTTCGCTAGGCGGGCAGCTTCGCTATTCACCCCTCCACTTT. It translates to CASSLGGQLRYSPLHF.

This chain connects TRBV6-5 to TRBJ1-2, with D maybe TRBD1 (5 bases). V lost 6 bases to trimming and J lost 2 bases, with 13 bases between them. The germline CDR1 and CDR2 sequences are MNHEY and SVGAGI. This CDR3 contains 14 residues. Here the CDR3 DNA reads TGTGCCAGCAGCTATACGACAGAAAACTATGGCTACACCTTC. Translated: CASSYTTENYGYTF.

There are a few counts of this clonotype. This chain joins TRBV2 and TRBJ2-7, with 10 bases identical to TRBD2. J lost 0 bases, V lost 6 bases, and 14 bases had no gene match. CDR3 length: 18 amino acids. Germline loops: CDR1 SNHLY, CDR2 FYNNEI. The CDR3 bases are TGTGCCAGCAGAAACCCAGCTGCCCTAGCGGGGGCCTCCTACGAGCAGTACTTC. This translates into CASRNPAALAGASYEQYF.

CDR3 sequence (DNA): TGTGCCAGCAGCGGGGGGGTGTACCAAGAGACCCAGTACTTC. Translation gives CASSGGVYQETQYF. This chain uses TRBV27 with TRBJ2-5; TRBD2 agrees at 8 bases. Germline CDR1 MNHEY, CDR2 SMNVEV (reference sequence). The CDR3 is 14 residues long. The V gene end was trimmed by 6 bases and the J gene end by 0 bases; junction bases not matched to a gene: 3.

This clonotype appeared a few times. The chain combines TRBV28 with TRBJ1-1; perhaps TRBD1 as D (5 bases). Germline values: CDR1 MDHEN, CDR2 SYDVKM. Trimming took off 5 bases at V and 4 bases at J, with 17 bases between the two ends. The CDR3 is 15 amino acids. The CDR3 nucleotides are TGTGCCAGCAGTAAGCCCCCAAGAGGGGTCACTGAAGCTTTCTTT. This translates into CASSKPPRGVTEAFF.

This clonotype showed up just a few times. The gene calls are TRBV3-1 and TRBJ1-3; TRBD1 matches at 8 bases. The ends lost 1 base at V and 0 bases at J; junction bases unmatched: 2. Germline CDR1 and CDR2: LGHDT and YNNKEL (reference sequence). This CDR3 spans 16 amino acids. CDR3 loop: CASSQGTGSSGNTIYF. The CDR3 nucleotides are TGTGCCAGCAGCCAAGGGACAGGGAGCTCTGGAAACACCATATATTTT.

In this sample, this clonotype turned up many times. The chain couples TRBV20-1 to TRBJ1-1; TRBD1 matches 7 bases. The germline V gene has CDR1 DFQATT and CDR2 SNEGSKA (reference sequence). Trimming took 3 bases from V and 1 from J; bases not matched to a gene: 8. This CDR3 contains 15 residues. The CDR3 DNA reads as TGCAGTGCTAGGAGGAAGGGGACAGCGAACACTGAAGCTTTCTTT. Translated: CSARRKGTANTEAFF.

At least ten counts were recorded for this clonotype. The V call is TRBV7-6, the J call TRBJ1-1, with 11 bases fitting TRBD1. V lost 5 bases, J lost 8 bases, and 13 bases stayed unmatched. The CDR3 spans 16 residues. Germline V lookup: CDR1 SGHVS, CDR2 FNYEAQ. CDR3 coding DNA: TGTGCCAGCAGCAATAGGGACAGGGGGGCCTCGGGGGAAGCTTTCTTT. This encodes CASSNRDRGASGEAFF.

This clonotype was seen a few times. CDR3 coding DNA: TGCGCCAGCAGCTTGCGCGGCCAGCCACAAGAGACCCAGTACTTC. This gives the protein CASSLRGQPQETQYF. The chain joins TRBV5-1 to TRBJ2-5, with unresolved D. CDR3 length equals 15 residues. Germline lookup yields CDR1 SGHRS and CDR2 YFSETQ. V gave up 1 base and J gave up 2 bases, with 12 bases separating them.

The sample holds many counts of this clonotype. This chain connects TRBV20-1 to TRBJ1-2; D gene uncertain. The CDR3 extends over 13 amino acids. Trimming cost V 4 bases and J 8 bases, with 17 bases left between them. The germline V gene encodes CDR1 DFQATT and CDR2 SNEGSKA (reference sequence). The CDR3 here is CSAKLGYGKGYTF. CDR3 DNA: TGCAGTGCTAAGTTGGGATATGGGAAGGGCTACACCTTC.

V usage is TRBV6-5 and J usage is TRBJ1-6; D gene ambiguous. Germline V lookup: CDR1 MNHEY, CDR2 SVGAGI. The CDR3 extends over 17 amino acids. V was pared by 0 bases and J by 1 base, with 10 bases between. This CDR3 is CASSYSTPPSYNSPLHF. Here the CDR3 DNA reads TGTGCCAGCAGTTACTCGACTCCACCGTCCTATAATTCACCCCTCCACTTT.

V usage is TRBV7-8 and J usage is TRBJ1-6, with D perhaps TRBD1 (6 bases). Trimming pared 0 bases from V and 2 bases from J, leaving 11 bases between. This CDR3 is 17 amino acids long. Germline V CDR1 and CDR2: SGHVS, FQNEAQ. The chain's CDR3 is CASSLAGGGTYNSPLHF. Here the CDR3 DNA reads TGTGCCAGCAGCTTAGCTGGAGGGGGAACCTATAATTCACCCCTCCACTTT.

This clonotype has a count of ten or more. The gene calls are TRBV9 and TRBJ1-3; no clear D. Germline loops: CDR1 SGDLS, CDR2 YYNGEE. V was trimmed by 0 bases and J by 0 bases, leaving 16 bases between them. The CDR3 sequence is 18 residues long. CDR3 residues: CASSVADESYGSGNTIYF. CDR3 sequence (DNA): TGTGCCAGCAGCGTAGCTGATGAGTCCTACGGCTCTGGAAACACCATATATTTT.

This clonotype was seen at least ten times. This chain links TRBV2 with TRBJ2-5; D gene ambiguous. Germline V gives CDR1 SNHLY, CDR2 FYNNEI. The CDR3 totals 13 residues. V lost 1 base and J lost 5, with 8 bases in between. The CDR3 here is CASSEGRTETQYF. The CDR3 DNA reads TGTGCCAGCAGTGAAGGCAGGACGGAGACCCAGTACTTC.

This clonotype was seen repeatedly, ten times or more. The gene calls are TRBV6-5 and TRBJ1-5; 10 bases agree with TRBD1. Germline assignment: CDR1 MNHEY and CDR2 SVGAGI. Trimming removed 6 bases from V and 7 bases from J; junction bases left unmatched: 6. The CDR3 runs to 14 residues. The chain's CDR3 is CASSQGQGGQPQHF. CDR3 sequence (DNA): TGTGCCAGCAGCCAAGGACAGGGGGGGCAGCCCCAGCATTTT.